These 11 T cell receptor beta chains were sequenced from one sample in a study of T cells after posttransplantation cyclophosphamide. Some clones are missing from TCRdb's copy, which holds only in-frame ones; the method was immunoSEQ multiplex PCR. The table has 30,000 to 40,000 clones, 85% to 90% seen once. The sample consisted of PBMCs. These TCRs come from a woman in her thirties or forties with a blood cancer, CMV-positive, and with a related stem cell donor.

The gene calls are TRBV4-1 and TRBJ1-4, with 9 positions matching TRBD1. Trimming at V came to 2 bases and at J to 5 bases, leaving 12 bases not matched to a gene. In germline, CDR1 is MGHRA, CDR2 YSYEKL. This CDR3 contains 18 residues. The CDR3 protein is CASSQPGQGRIGNEKLFF. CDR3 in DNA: TGCGCCAGCAGCCAACCCGGACAGGGGCGAATAGGGAATGAAAAACTGTTTTTT.

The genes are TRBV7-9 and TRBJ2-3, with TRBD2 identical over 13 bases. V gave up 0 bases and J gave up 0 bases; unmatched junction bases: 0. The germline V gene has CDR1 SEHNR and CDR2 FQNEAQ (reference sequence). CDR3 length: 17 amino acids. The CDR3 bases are TGTGCCAGCAGCTTAGCACTAGCGGGGGGGAGCACAGATACGCAGTATTTT. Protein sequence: CASSLALAGGSTDTQYF.

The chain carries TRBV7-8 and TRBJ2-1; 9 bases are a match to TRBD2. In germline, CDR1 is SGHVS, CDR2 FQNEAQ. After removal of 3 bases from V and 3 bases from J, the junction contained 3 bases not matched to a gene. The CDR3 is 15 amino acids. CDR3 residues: CASSFGTSIYNEQFF. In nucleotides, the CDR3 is TGTGCCAGCAGCTTCGGGACTAGCATCTACAATGAGCAGTTCTTC.

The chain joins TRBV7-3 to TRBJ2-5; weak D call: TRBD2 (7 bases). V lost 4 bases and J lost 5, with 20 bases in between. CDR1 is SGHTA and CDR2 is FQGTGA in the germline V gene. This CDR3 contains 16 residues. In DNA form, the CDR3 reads TGTGCCAGCAGCTCCCTAGGGGGGGGCCTGGTGGAGACCCAGTACTTC. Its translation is CASSSLGGGLVETQYF.

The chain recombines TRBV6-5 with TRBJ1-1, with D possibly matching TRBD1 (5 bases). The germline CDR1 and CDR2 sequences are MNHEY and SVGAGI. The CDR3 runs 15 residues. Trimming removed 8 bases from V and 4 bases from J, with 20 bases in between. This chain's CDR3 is CASFPAGQGGTEAFF. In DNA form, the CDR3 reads TGTGCCAGCTTTCCCGCCGGGCAGGGAGGCACTGAAGCTTTCTTT.

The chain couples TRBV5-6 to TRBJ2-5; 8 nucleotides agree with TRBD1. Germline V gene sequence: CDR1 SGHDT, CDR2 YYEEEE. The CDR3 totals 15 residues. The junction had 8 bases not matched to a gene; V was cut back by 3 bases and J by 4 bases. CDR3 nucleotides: TGTGCCAGCAGCTGGGGGGCCAGGGGGCGAGAGACCCAGTACTTC. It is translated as CASSWGARGRETQYF.

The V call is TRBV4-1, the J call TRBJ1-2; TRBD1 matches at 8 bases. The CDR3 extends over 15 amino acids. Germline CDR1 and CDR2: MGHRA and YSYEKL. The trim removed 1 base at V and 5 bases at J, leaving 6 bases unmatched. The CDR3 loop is CASSQGQGQRYGYTF. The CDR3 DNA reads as TGCGCCAGCAGCCAAGGACAGGGGCAGAGGTATGGCTACACCTTC.

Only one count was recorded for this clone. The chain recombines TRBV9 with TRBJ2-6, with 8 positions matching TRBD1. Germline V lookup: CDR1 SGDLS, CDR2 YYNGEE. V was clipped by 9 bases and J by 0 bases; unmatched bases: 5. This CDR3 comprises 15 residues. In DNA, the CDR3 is TGTGCCACGGGACAGGCGAACTCTGGGGCCAACGTCCTGACTTTC. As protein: CATGQANSGANVLTF.

In nucleotides, the CDR3 is TGTGCCATCAGTGAAAGGGGACAGGGGGCCGGGGAGCTGTTTTTT. Translated: CAISERGQGAGELFF. The rearrangement joins TRBV10-3 to TRBJ2-2; 11 positions agree with TRBD1. Germline lookup yields CDR1 ENHRY and CDR2 SYGVKD. V gave up 3 bases and J gave up 6 bases; unmatched junction bases: 3. The CDR3 contains 15 residues.

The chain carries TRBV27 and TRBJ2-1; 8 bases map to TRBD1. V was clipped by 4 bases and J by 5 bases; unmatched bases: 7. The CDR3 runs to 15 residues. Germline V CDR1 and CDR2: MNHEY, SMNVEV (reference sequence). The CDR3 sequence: CASSWDRIGHNEQFF. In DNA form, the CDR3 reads TGTGCCAGCAGTTGGGACAGGATCGGCCACAATGAGCAGTTCTTC.

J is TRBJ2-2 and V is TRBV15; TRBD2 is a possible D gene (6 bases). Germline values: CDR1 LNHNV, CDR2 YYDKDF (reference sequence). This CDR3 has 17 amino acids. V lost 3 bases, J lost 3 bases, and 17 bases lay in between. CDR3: CATSSDTGTEDTGELFF. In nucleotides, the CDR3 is TGTGCCACCAGCAGCGACACCGGGACTGAGGACACCGGGGAGCTGTTTTTT.